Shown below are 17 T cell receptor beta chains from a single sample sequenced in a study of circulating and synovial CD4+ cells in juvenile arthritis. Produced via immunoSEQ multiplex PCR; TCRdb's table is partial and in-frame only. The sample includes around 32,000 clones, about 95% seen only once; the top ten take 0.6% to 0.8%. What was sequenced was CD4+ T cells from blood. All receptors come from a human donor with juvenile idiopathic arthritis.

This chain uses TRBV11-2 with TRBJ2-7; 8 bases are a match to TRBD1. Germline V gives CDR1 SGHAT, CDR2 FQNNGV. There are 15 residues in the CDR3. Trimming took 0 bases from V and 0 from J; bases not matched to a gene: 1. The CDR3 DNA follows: TGTGCCAGCAGCTTAGACAGGGGGCTCTCCTACGAGCAGTACTTC. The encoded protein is CASSLDRGLSYEQYF.

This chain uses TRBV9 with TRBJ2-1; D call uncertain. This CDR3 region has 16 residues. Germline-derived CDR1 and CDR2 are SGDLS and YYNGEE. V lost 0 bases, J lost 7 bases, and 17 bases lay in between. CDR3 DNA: TGTGCCAGCAGCGTAGAAGGTAGCTACGTTCGGAATGAGCAGTTCTTC. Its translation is CASSVEGSYVRNEQFF.

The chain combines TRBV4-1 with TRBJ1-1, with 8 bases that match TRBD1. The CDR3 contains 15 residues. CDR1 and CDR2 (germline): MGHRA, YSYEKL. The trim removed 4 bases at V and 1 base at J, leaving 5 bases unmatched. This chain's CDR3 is CASSPLGTGNTEAFF. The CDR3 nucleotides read TGCGCCAGCAGCCCCCTGGGGACAGGGAACACTGAAGCTTTCTTT.

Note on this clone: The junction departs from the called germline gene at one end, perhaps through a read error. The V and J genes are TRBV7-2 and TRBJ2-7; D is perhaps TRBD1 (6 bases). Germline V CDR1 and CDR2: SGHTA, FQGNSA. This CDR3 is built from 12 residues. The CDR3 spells CASSLRTGPVFF. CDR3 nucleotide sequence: TGTGCCAGCAGCTTAAGAACAGGGCCGGTCTTCTTC.

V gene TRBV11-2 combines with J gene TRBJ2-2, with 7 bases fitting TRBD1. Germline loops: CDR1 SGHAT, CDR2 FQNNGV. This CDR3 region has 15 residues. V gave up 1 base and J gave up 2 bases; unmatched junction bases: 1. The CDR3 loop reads CASSLGDRNTGELFF. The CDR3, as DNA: TGTGCCAGCAGCTTAGGGGACAGAAACACCGGGGAGCTGTTTTTT.

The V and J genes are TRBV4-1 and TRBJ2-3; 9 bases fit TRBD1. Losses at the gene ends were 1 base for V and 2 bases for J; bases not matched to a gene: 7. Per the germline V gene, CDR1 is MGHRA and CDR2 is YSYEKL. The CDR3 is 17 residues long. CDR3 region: CASSQVRWTGDTDTQYF. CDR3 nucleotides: TGCGCCAGCAGCCAAGTTCGTTGGACAGGGGACACAGATACGCAGTATTTT.

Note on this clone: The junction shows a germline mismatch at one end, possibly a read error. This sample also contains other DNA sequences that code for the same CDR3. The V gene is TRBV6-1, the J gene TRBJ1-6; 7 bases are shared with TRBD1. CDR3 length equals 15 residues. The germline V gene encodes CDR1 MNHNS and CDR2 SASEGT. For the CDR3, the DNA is TGTGCCAGCCTGGACAGGACCACCTATAATTCCCCCCTCCACTTT. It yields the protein CASLDRTTYNSPLHF.

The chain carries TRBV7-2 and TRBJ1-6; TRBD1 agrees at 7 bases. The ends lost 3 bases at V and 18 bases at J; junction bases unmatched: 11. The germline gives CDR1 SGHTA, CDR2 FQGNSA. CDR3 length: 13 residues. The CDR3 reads CASSLVGDRAHHF. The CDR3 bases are TGTGCCAGCAGCTTGGTTGGCGACAGGGCCCACCACTTT.

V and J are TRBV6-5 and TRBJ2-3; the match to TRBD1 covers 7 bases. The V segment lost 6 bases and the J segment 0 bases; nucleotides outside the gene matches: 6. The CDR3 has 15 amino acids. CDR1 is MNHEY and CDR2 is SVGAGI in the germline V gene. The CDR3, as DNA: TGTGCCAGCAGCAGACAGGGACAGAGCACAGATACGCAGTATTTT. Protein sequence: CASSRQGQSTDTQYF.

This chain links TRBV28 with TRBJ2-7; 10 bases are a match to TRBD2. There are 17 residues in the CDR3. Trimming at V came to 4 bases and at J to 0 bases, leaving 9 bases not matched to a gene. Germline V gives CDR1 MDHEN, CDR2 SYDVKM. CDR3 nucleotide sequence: TGTGCCAGCAGTTCGCCCTCACTAGCGGGAAGCTCCTACGAGCAGTACTTC. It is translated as CASSSPSLAGSSYEQYF. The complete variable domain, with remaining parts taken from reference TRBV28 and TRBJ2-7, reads DVKVTQSSRYLVKRTGEKVFLECVQDMDHENMFWYRQDPGLGLRLIYFSYDVKMKEKGDIPEGYSVSREKKERFSLILESASTNQTSMYLCASSSPSLAGSSYEQYFGPGTRLTVT.

The CDR3 loop is CASSLGQGTEQYF. CDR3 nucleotides: TGTGCCAGCAGTTTAGGACAGGGTACCGAGCAGTACTTC. The rearrangement joins TRBV27 to TRBJ2-7; 8 nucleotides line up with TRBD1. The germline gives CDR1 MNHEY, CDR2 SMNVEV (reference sequence). The V segment lost 2 bases and the J segment 6 bases; nucleotides outside the gene matches: 3. CDR3 size: 13 residues.

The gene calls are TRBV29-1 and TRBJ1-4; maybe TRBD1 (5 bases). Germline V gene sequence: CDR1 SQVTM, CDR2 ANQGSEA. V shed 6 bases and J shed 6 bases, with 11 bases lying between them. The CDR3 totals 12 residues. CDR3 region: CSVRDFDEKLFF. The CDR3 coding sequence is TGCAGCGTCCGGGACTTTGATGAAAAACTGTTTTTT.

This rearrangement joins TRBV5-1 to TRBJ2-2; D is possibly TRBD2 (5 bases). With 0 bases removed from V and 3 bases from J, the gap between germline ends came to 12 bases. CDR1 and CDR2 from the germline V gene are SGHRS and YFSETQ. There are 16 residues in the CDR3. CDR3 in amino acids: CASSLGGSSYTGELFF. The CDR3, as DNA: TGCGCCAGCAGCTTGGGTGGGAGCTCTTACACCGGGGAGCTGTTTTTT.

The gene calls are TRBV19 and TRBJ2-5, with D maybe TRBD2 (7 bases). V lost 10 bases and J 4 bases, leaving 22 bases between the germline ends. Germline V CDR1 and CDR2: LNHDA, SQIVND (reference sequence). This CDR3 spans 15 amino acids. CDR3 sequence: CATQVGRGVGETQYF. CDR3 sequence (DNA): TGTGCCACCCAAGTAGGGAGGGGGGTTGGAGAGACCCAGTACTTC.

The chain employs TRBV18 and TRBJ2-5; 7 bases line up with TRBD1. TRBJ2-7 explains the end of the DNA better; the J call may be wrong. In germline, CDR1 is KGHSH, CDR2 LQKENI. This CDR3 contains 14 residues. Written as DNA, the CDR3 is TGTGCCAGCTCACCGGGACAGCTAAGGGACGAGCAGTACTTC. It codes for CASSPGQLRDEQYF.

The CDR3 DNA reads as TGTGCCAGCTCACCTGACCGACTAGCGGAATACAATGAGCAGTTCTTC. This encodes CASSPDRLAEYNEQFF. The V and J genes are TRBV18 and TRBJ2-1, with 9 nucleotides matching TRBD2. V shed 3 bases, J shed 4 bases, and the junction held 7 bases outside the gene matches. The V gene's germline CDR1 is KGHSH and CDR2 LQKENI. The CDR3 sequence is 16 residues long.

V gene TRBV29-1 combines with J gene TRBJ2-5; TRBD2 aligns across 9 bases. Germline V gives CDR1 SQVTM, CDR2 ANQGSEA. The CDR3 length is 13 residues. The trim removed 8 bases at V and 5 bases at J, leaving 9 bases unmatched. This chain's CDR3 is CSLAGHLGETQYF. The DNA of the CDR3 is TGCAGCCTAGCGGGACACCTCGGGGAGACCCAGTACTTC.